One TCR beta chain is described in this entry. This sample was taken from a study of shared clonotypes between healthy human individuals. Profiled with immunoSEQ multiplex PCR; TCRdb holds only in-frame clones, not every one. The data contain about 870,000 clones, 80% to 95% of them singletons. Per germline, CDR1 LGHNT and CDR2 FRNRAP. CDR3 length: 14 residues. V lost 2 bases, J lost 7 bases, and 11 bases lay in between. The naive CD8 subset, CD45RO-negative cells positively selected for CCR7, excluded terminally differentiated effector memory CD45RA+ cells. Each donor was a Caucasian adult residing in Nashville, Tennessee.

This TCR was recovered from a man aged 30 to 39 in good health. The chain carries TRBV12-5 and TRBJ2-2; weak D call: TRBD1 (6 bases). The specimen was naive CD8+ T cells sorted from blood. The CDR3 protein is CASGLTGLDGELFF. The CDR3 DNA follows: TGTGCTAGTGGTTTGACAGGGCTCGACGGGGAGCTGTTTTTT.